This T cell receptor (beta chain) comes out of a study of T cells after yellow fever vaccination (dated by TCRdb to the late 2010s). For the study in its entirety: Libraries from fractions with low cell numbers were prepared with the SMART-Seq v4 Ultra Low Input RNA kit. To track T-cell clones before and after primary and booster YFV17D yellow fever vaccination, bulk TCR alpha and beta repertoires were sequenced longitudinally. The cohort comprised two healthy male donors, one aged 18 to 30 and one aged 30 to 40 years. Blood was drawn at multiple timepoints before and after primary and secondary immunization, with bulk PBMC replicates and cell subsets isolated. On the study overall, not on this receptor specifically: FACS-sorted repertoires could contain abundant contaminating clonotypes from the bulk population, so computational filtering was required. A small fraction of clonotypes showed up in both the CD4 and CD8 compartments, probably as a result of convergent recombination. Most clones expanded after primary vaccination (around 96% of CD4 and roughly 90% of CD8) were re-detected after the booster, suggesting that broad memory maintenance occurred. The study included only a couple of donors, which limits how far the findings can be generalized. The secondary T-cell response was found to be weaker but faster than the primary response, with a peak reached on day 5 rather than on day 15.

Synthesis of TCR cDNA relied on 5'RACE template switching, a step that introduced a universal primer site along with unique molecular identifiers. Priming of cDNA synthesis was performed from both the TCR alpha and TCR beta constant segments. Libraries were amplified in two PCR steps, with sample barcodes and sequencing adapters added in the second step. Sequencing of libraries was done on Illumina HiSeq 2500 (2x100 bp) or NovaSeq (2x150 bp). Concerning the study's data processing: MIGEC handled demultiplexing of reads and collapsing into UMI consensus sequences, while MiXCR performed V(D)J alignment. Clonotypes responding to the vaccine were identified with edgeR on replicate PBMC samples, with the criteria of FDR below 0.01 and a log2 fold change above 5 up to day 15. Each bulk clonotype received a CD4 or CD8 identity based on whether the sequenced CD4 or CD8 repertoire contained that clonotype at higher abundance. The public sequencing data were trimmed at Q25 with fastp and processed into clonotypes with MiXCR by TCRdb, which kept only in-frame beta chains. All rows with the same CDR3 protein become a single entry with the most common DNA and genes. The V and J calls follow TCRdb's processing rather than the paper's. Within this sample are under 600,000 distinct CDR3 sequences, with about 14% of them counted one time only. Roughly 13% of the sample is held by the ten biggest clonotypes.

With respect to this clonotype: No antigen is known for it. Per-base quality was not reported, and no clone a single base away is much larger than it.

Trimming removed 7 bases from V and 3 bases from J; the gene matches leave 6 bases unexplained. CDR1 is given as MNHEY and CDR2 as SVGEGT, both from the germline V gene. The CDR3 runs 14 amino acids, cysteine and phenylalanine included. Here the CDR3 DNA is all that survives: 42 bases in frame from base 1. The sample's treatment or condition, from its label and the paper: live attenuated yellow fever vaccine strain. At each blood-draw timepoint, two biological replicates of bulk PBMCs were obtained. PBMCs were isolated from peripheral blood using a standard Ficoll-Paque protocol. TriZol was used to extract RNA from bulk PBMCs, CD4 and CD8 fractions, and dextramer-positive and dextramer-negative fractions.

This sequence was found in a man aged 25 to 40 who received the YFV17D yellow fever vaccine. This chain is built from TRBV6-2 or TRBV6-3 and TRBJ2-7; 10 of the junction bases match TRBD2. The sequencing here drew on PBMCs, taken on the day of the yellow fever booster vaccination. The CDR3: CASNLAGANYEQYF. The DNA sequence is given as TGTGCCAGCAACCTAGCGGGAGCAAACTACGAGCAGTACTTC.